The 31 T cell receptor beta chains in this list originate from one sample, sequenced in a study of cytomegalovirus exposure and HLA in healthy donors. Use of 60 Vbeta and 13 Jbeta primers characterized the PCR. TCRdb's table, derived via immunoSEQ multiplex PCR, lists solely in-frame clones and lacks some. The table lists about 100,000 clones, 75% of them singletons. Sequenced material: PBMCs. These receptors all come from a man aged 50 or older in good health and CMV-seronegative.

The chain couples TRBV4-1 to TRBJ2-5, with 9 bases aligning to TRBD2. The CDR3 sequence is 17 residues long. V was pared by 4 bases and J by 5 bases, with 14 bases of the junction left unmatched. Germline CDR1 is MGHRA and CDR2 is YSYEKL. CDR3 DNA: TGCGCCAGCAGCCGGGGAGGCGGGGGGGCATCATCGGAGACCCAGTACTTC. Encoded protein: CASSRGGGGASSETQYF.

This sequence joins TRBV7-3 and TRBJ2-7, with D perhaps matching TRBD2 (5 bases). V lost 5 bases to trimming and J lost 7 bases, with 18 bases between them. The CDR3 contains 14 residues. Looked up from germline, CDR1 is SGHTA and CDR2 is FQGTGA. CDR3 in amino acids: CASSPSSGSKEQYF. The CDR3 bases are TGTGCCAGCAGCCCCTCTTCGGGATCGAAAGAGCAGTACTTC. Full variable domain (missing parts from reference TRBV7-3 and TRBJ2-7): GAGVSQTPSNKVTEKGKYVELRCDPISGHTALYWYRQSLGQGPEFLIYFQGTGAADDSGLPNDRFFAVRPEGSVSTLKIQRTERGDSAVYLCASSPSSGSKEQYFGPGTRLTVT.

This CDR3 reads CASSEGATGPTSYF. In nucleotides, the CDR3 is TGTGCCAGCAGTGAAGGCGCAACAGGCCCCACCTCGTACTTC. This rearrangement joins TRBV2 to TRBJ2-7, with D perhaps matching TRBD1 (5 bases). Germline CDR1 and CDR2: SNHLY and FYNNEI. The CDR3 has 14 amino acids. V gave up 1 base and J gave up 12 bases, with 19 bases separating them.

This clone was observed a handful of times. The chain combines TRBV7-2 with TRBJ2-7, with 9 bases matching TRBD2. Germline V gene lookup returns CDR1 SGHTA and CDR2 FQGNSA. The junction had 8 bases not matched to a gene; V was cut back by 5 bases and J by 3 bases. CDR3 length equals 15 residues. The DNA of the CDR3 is TGTGCCAGCAGCCTAATTGGACTAGCGAACTACGAGCAGTACTTC. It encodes CASSLIGLANYEQYF.

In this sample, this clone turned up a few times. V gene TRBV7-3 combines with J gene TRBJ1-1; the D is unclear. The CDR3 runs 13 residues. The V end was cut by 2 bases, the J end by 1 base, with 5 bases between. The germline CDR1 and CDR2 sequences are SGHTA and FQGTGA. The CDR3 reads CASSLQSNTEAFF. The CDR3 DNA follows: TGTGCCAGCAGCTTACAGTCGAACACTGAAGCTTTCTTT.

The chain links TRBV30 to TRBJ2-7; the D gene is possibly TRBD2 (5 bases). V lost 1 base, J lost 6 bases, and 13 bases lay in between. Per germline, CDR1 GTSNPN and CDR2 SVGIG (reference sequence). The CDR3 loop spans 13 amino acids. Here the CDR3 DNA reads TGTGCCTGGAGTGAATCGGGGAGCGGCGAGCAGTACTTC. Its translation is CAWSESGSGEQYF.

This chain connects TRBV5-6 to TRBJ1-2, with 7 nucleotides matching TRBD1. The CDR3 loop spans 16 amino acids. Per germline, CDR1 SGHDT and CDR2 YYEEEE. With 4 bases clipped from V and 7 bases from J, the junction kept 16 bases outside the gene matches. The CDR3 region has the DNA TGTGCCAGCAGCAGTGCTGGCGGCAGGGGGACTCGTGGCTACACCTTC. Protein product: CASSSAGGRGTRGYTF. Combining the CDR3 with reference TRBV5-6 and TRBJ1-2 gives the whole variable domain DAGVTQSPTHLIKTRGQQVTLRCSPKSGHDTVSWYQQALGQGPQFIFQYYEEEERQRGNFPDRFSGHQFPNYSSELNVNALLLGDSALYLCASSSAGGRGTRGYTFGSGTRLTVV.

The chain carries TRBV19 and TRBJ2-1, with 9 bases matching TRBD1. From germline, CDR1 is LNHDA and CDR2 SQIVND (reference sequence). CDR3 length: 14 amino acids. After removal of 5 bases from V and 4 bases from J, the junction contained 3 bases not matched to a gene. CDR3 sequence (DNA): TGTGCCAGTAGTGGGACAGGGTTATACAATGAGCAGTTCTTC. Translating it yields CASSGTGLYNEQFF.

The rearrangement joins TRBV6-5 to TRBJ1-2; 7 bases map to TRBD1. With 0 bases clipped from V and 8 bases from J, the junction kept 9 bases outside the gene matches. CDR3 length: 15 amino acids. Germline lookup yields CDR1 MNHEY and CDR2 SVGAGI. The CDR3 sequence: CASSYSRQGSGGYTF. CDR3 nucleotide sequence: TGTGCCAGCAGTTACTCGAGACAGGGCTCGGGAGGCTACACCTTC.

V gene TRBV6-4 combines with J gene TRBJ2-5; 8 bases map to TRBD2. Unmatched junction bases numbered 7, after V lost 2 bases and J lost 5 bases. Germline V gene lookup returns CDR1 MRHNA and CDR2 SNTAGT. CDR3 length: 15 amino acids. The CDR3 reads CASSDTYSGTETQYF. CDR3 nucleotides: TGTGCCAGCAGTGACACTTATAGCGGGACGGAGACCCAGTACTTC.

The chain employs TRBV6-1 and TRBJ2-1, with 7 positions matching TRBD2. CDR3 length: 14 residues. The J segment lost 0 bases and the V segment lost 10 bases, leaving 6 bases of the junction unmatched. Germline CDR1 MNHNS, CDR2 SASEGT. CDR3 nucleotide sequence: TGTGCCACCTCACTAGCGCGCTCCTACAATGAGCAGTTCTTC. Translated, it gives CATSLARSYNEQFF.

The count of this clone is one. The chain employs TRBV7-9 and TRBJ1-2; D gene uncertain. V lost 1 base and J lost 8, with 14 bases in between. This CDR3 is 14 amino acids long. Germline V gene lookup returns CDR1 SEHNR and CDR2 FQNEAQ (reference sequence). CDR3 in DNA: TGTGCCAGCAGCTTAGAGGCAGGTCTAAGAGGCTACACCTTC. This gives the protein CASSLEAGLRGYTF. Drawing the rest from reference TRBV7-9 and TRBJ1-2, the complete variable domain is DTGVSQNPRHKITKRGQNVTFRCDPISEHNRLYWYRQTLGQGPEFLTYFQNEAQLEKSRLLSDRFSAERPKGSFSTLEIQRTEQGDSAMYLCASSLEAGLRGYTFGSGTRLTVV.

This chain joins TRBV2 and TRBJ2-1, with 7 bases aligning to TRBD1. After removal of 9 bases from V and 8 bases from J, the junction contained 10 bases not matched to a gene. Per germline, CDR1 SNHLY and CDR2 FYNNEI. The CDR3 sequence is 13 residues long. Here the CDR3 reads CASTWTGPDEQFF. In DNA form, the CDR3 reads TGTGCCAGTACCTGGACAGGCCCAGATGAGCAGTTCTTC.

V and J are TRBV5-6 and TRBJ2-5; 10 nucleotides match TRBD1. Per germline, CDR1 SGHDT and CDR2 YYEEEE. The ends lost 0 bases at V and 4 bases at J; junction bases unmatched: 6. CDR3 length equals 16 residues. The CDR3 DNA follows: TGTGCCAGCAGCTTGGTGGGGACAGGGGTGGCAGAGACCCAGTACTTC. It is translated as CASSLVGTGVAETQYF.

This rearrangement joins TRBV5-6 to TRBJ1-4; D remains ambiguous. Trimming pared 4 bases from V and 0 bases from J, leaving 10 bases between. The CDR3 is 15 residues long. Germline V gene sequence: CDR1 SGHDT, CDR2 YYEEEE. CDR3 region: CASSPTGSTNEKLFF. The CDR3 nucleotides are TGTGCCAGCAGCCCGACGGGTTCAACTAATGAAAAACTGTTTTTT.

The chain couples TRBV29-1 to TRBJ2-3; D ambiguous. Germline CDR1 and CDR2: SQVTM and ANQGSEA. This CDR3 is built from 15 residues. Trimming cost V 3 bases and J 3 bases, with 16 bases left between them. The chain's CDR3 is CSVDSSTPATDTQYF. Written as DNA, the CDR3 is TGCAGCGTTGATAGCTCGACCCCTGCGACAGATACGCAGTATTTT.

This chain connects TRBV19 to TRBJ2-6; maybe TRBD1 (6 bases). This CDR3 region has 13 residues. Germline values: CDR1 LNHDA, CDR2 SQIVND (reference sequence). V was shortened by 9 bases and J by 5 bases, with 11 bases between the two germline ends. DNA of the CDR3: TGTGCCAGCCGCAGGGACAGGGCCAACGTCCTGACTTTC. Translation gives CASRRDRANVLTF.

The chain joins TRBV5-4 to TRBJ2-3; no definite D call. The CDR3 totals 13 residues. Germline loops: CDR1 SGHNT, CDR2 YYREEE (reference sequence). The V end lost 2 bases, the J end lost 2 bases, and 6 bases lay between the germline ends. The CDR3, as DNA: TGTGCCAGCAGCTTCGCCTACACAGATACGCAGTATTTT. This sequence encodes CASSFAYTDTQYF.

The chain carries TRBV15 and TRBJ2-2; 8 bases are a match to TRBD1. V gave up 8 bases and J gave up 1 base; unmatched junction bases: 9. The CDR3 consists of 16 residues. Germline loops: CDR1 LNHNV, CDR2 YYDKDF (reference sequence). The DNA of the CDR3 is TGTGCCACCTCCCAATTAGGACAGGGGAACACCGGGGAGCTGTTTTTT. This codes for CATSQLGQGNTGELFF.

The chain's CDR3 is CASSADRVMNIQYF. For the CDR3, the DNA is TGTGCCAGCAGTGCGGACAGGGTAATGAACATTCAGTACTTC. This chain uses TRBV27 with TRBJ2-4; 8 bases fit TRBD1. Germline-derived CDR1 and CDR2 are MNHEY and SMNVEV (reference sequence). J was trimmed by 7 bases and V by 5 bases; bases with no gene match: 7. The CDR3 runs to 14 residues.

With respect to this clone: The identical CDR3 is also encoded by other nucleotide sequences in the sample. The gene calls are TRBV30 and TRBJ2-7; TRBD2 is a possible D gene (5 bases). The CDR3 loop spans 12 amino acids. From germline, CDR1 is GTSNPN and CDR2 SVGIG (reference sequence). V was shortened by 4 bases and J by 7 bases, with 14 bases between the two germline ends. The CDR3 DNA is TGTGCCTGGAAAGGAGGCCCCGGGGAGCAGTACTTC. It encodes CAWKGGPGEQYF.

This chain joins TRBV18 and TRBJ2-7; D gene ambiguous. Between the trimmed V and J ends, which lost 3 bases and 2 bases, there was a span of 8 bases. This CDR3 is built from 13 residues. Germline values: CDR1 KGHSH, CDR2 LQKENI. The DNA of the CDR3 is TGTGCCAGCTCACCGTCACAAACCTACGAGCAGTACTTC. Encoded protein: CASSPSQTYEQYF.

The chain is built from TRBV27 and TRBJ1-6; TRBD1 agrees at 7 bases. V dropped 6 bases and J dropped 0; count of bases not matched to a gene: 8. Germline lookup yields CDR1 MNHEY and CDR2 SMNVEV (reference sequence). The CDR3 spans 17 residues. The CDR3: CASRSTQGSSYNSPLHF. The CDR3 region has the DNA TGTGCCAGCAGGTCCACACAGGGGAGCTCCTATAATTCACCCCTCCACTTT.

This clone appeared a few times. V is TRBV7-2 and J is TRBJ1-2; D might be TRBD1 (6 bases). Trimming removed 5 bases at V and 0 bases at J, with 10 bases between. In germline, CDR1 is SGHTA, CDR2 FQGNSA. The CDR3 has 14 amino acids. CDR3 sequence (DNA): TGTGCCAGCAGCGTAGGGGGAGCTAACTATGGCTACACCTTC. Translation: CASSVGGANYGYTF.

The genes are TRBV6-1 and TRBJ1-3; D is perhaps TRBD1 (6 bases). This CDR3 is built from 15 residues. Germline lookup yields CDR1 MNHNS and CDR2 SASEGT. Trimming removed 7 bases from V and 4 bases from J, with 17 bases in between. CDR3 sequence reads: CASIIPRGAGNTIYF. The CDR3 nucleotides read TGTGCCAGCATCATCCCCCGGGGGGCAGGAAACACCATATATTTT.

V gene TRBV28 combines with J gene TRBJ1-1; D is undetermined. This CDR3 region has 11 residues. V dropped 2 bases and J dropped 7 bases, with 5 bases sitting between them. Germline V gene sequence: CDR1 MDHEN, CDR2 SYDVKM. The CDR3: CASSLIGEAFF. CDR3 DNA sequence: TGTGCCAGCAGTTTAATCGGTGAAGCTTTCTTT.

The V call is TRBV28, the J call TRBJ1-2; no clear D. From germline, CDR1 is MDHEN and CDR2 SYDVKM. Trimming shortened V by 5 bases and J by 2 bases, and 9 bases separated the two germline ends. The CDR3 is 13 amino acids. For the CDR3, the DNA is TGTGCCAGCAGTCCACAGTGGAACTATGGCTACACCTTC. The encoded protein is CASSPQWNYGYTF.

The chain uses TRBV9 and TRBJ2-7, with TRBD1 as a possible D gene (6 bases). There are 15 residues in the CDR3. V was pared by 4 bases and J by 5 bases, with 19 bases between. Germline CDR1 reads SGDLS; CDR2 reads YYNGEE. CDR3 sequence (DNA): TGTGCCAGCAGCCTGTCGACAGGCAGGGCCCACGAGCAGTACTTC. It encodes CASSLSTGRAHEQYF.

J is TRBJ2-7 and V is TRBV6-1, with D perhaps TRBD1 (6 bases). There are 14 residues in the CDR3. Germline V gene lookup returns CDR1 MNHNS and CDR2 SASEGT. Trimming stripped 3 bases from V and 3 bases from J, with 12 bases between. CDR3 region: CASSDRGLIYEQYF. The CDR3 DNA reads TGTGCCAGCAGTGACAGGGGCCTGATCTACGAGCAGTACTTC.

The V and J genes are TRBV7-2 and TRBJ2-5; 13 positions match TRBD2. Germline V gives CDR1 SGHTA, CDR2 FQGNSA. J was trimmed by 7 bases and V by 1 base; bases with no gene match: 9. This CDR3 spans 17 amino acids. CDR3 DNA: TGTGCCAGCAGCTTAGAGATGGGACTAGCGGGACGTGTGACCCAGTACTTC. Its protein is CASSLEMGLAGRVTQYF.

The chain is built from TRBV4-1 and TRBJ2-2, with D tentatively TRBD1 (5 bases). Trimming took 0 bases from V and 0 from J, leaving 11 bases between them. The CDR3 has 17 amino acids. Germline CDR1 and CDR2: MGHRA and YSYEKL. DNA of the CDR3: TGCGCCAGCAGCCAAGATTGGGGCAGCTCGAACACCGGGGAGCTGTTTTTT. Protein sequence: CASSQDWGSSNTGELFF.